These 18 T cell receptor beta chains share one sample of origin, sequenced in a study of T cell responses to AZD1222 COVID-19 vaccine. Assay: immunoSEQ multiplex PCR; the TCRdb copy retains only in-frame clones and omits some. The table records fewer than 120,000 clones, around 82% of them present only once. This specimen was peripheral blood, taken on day 0 of AZD1222 vaccination. Every receptor here comes from an adult in good health.

V and J are TRBV4-3 and TRBJ2-2, with D perhaps TRBD2 (5 bases). CDR1 and CDR2 (germline): LGHNA, YSLEER. The V and J ends lost 4 bases and 6 bases respectively, with 15 bases between them. The CDR3 is 15 residues long. In DNA form, the CDR3 reads TGCGCCAGCAGCCCGACTAAAGTTTTCGCCGGGGAGCTGTTTTTT. Its protein is CASSPTKVFAGELFF.

CDR3 coding DNA: TGTGCCATCCGAAGAGGACGATCCACAGGGAACTATGGCTACACCTTC. Protein: CAIRRGRSTGNYGYTF. The chain couples TRBV28 to TRBJ1-2; the D gene is possibly TRBD1 (6 bases). The V end was cut by 10 bases, the J end by 2 bases, with 23 bases between. Germline values: CDR1 MDHEN, CDR2 SYDVKM. This CDR3 comprises 16 residues.

V is TRBV5-1 and J is TRBJ2-2, with 8 bases that match TRBD2. This CDR3 has 16 amino acids. Germline lookup yields CDR1 SGHRS and CDR2 YFSETQ. V lost 3 bases, J lost 0 bases, and 4 bases stayed unmatched. CDR3 loop: CASSSGLVTNTGELFF. In nucleotides, the CDR3 is TGCGCCAGCAGCTCGGGACTAGTTACGAACACCGGGGAGCTGTTTTTT.

This sequence joins TRBV6-1 and TRBJ1-1, with D perhaps matching TRBD1 (6 bases). Trimming shortened V by 2 bases and J by 4 bases, and 14 bases separated the two germline ends. The length of the CDR3 is 15 residues. CDR1 is MNHNS, CDR2 SASEGT, per germline. The CDR3 region has the DNA TGTGCCAGCAGTGAAATTCAGGGGAAGGGCACTGAAGCTTTCTTT. Protein sequence: CASSEIQGKGTEAFF.

The chain is built from TRBV28 and TRBJ2-2; D is undetermined. This CDR3 region has 12 residues. V lost 1 base and J 4 bases, leaving 1 base between the germline ends. Germline CDR1 and CDR2: MDHEN and SYDVKM. The CDR3 region is CASSLSTGELFF. DNA for the CDR3: TGTGCCAGCAGTTTATCCACCGGGGAGCTGTTTTTT.

Comment on this clone: The identical CDR3 is also encoded by other nucleotide sequences in the sample. The CDR3 sequence is CASRDRGNTEAFF. In DNA form, the CDR3 reads TGTGCCAGCAGGGACAGGGGGAACACTGAAGCTTTCTTT. V and J are TRBV27 and TRBJ1-1; 9 positions agree with TRBD1. The CDR3 has 13 residues. The germline V gene encodes CDR1 MNHEY and CDR2 SMNVEV (reference sequence). Germline trimming cut 6 bases from V and 1 base from J; bases unmatched to any gene: 0.

J is TRBJ1-4 and V is TRBV19; D possibly corresponds to TRBD1 (5 bases). CDR1 LNHDA and CDR2 SQIVND come from the germline V gene (reference sequence). V was cut by 5 bases and J by 1 base, with 23 bases left in between. CDR3 length equals 19 residues. CDR3 residues: CASSFPIATPQGTNEKLFF. DNA of the CDR3: TGTGCCAGTAGTTTCCCTATTGCAACGCCTCAGGGAACTAATGAAAAACTGTTTTTT.

This chain connects TRBV6-5 to TRBJ1-2; 8 positions match TRBD1. After removal of 5 bases from V and 8 bases from J, the junction contained 10 bases not matched to a gene. The CDR3 runs to 14 residues. CDR1 and CDR2 (germline): MNHEY, SVGAGI. The CDR3 DNA reads as TGTGCCAGCAGTACCCGACAGGGGCTGGGGGGCTACACCTTC. Translating gives CASSTRQGLGGYTF.

The chain is built from TRBV7-2 and TRBJ2-1, with TRBD2 identical over 10 bases. This CDR3 comprises 17 residues. The V gene's germline CDR1 is SGHTA and CDR2 FQGNSA. V gave up 6 bases and J gave up 3 bases; unmatched junction bases: 11. The CDR3 reads CASSYTSGTSVYNEQFF. The CDR3 DNA is TGTGCCAGCAGTTATACCTCCGGGACTAGCGTCTACAATGAGCAGTTCTTC. Supplemented by reference TRBV7-2 and TRBJ2-1, the full variable domain reads GAGVSQSPSNKVTEKGKDVELRCDPISGHTALYWYRQSLGQGLEFLIYFQGNSAPDKSGLPSDRFSAERTGGSVSTLTIQRTQQEDSAVYLCASSYTSGTSVYNEQFFGPGTRLTVL.

This chain joins TRBV10-1 and TRBJ1-1, with D perhaps TRBD1 (5 bases). This CDR3 has 14 amino acids. Germline V gene sequence: CDR1 WNHNN, CDR2 SYGVQD (reference sequence). V was cut by 0 bases and J by 11 bases, with 16 bases left in between. CDR3 in DNA: TGCGCCAGCAGTGAGTCCAGGGTTCTTATGGCGGCTTTCTTT. Protein product: CASSESRVLMAAFF.

This chain links TRBV7-9 with TRBJ2-5, with D perhaps TRBD1 or TRBD2 (5 bases each). Germline V CDR1 and CDR2: SEHNR, FQNEAQ (reference sequence). This CDR3 spans 16 amino acids. Trimming pared 1 base from V and 4 bases from J, leaving 16 bases between. The DNA of the CDR3 is TGTGCCAGCAGCTTAGGAAAAATCCGGGACGGAGAGACCCAGTACTTC. It specifies CASSLGKIRDGETQYF.

The V call is TRBV3-1 (or the pseudogene TRBV3-2), the J call TRBJ2-1; 10 bases match TRBD2. This CDR3 region has 17 residues. The V and J ends lost 4 bases and 4 bases, in that order; junction bases with no gene match: 10. Germline CDR1 and CDR2: LGHDT and YNNKEL (reference sequence). CDR3 coding DNA: TGTGCCAGCAGCCCGGGGATAGCGGGGGGACTTTACAATGAGCAGTTCTTC. As protein: CASSPGIAGGLYNEQFF.

Only one count was recorded for this clone. This sequence joins TRBV19 and TRBJ2-1; TRBD2 aligns across 10 bases. Unmatched junction bases numbered 9, after V lost 3 bases and J lost 10 bases. The germline gives CDR1 LNHDA, CDR2 SQIVND (reference sequence). This CDR3 has 15 residues. CDR3 sequence: CASSIPSGRAGEQFF. Written as DNA, the CDR3 is TGTGCCAGTAGTATCCCCAGCGGGAGGGCAGGAGAGCAGTTCTTC.

V usage is TRBV18 and J usage is TRBJ1-1; TRBD1 might be the D (6 bases). The CDR3 is 14 residues long. Germline assignment: CDR1 KGHSH and CDR2 LQKENI. V shed 5 bases and J shed 1 base, with 11 bases lying between them. The CDR3 DNA is TGTGCCAGCTCATTCGACAGGAAGAACACTGAAGCTTTCTTT. Translated, it gives CASSFDRKNTEAFF.

This chain links TRBV7-9 with TRBJ2-1; no firm D call. Germline values: CDR1 SEHNR, CDR2 FQNEAQ (reference sequence). Trimming took 1 base from V and 0 from J, leaving 7 bases between them. This CDR3 region has 15 residues. In DNA, the CDR3 is TGTGCCAGCAGCTTAGGGGCCAGCTCCTACAATGAGCAGTTCTTC. Its protein is CASSLGASSYNEQFF.

This chain uses TRBV30 with TRBJ1-6; 7 nucleotides agree with TRBD1. The CDR3 sequence is 16 residues long. Germline CDR1 is GTSNPN and CDR2 is SVGIG (reference sequence). Trimming removed 3 bases from V and 3 bases from J; junction bases left unmatched: 8. The DNA for the CDR3 is TGTGCCTGGAGCGGGGGACAGACCCTCTATAATTCACCCCTCCACTTT. Translation: CAWSGGQTLYNSPLHF.

This rearrangement joins TRBV19 to TRBJ2-3; D not certain. The CDR3 is made up of 14 amino acids. The germline V gene has CDR1 LNHDA and CDR2 SQIVND (reference sequence). Trimming cost V 1 base and J 0 bases, with 5 bases left between them. This chain's CDR3 is CASSIAFSTDTQYF. The DNA of the CDR3 is TGTGCCAGTAGTATAGCATTTAGCACAGATACGCAGTATTTT.

The chain joins TRBV11-2 to TRBJ2-6, with 9 bases that match TRBD2. V lost 3 bases, J lost 1 base, and 7 bases stayed unmatched. Germline CDR1 and CDR2: SGHAT and FQNNGV. This CDR3 has 18 residues. The CDR3 protein is CASSFFLAGNSGANVLTF. Here the CDR3 DNA reads TGTGCCAGCAGCTTTTTTCTAGCGGGGAATTCTGGGGCCAACGTCCTGACTTTC.